Each of the 32 T cell receptor beta chains below was sequenced from the same sample in a study of blood T cells in healthy people across ages. The use of a sample-barcoded 5' primer and a J-beta primer mix characterized a second PCR of roughly 7 to 12 cycles. From the 5' RACE reads, TCRdb called clonotypes with MiXCR, one entry per CDR3 protein. The repertoire has hundreds of thousands of distinct CDR3 sequences, roughly half of them found once; the top ten carry roughly 14%. Sequenced: blood. The receptors originated from a woman over 75 in good health.

Comment on this clonotype: A much bigger clone sits one base away, suggesting this may be a read error. The chain couples TRBV9 to TRBJ2-3; the D is unclear. Trimming took 2 bases from V and 1 from J, leaving 8 bases between them. CDR1 and CDR2 from the germline V gene are SGDLS and YYNGEE. The length of the CDR3 is 14 residues. This chain's CDR3 is CASSVRTGTDTQYF. The CDR3 DNA reads as TGTGCCAGCAGCGTCAGAACTGGCACAGATACGCAGTATTTT.

This clonotype was seen at least ten times. The genes are TRBV4-1 and TRBJ1-4; perhaps TRBD1 as D (6 bases). V was clipped by 6 bases and J by 8 bases, with 16 bases between them. The CDR3 consists of 14 residues. The germline gives CDR1 MGHRA, CDR2 YSYEKL. CDR3 bases: TGCGCCAGCAGTGGGGGGGCTATCTCGGAAAAACTGTTTTTT. This gives the protein CASSGGAISEKLFF.

V and J are TRBV6-1 and TRBJ2-1, with 9 bases identical to TRBD1. The ends lost 4 bases at V and 12 bases at J; junction bases unmatched: 16. Germline assignment: CDR1 MNHNS and CDR2 SASEGT. The CDR3 has 16 residues. CDR3 nucleotides: TGTGCCAGCAGTGGCACATTGGACAGGGGTTCCTTGCTGCAGTTCTTC. As protein: CASSGTLDRGSLLQFF.

This clonotype was seen once. A much larger clone differs from this one at a single base, so this may be a read error. The rearrangement uses TRBV20-1 and TRBJ2-1; D remains unclear. The tail of the sequence fits TRBJ2-7 better, so the J call may be wrong. The CDR3 is 14 residues long. Germline V gene lookup returns CDR1 DFQATT and CDR2 SNEGSKA (reference sequence). CDR3 in DNA: TGCAGTGCGGCGGCCCCGAGCAGGTACAATGAGCAGTACTTC. Protein product: CSAAAPSRYNEQYF.

On this clonotype: A read error may explain this, as a much larger clone is one base away. The chain carries TRBV27 and TRBJ2-1, with D possibly being TRBD1 (5 bases). The CDR3 is made up of 15 amino acids. Germline-derived CDR1 and CDR2 are MNHEY and SMNVEV (reference sequence). This chain's CDR3 is CPSSSREGVYNEQFF. The CDR3, as DNA: TGTCCCAGCAGCTCAAGGGAAGGGGTCTACAATGAGCAGTTCTTC.

The chain couples TRBV28 to TRBJ2-7; unclear D gene. The germline V gene has CDR1 MDHEN and CDR2 SYDVKM. V was clipped by 3 bases and J by 0 bases, with 9 bases between them. The CDR3 length is 14 residues. The CDR3 sequence: CASSLFGVSYEQYF. In DNA, the CDR3 is TGTGCCAGCAGTTTGTTTGGTGTCTCCTACGAGCAGTACTTC.

With respect to this clonotype: Since a much larger clone is just one base distant, this may be a read error. V usage is TRBV28 and J usage is TRBJ1-6; D uncertain. The CDR3 consists of 13 residues. V shed 5 bases and J shed 10 bases, with 12 bases lying between them. Germline lookup yields CDR1 MDHEN and CDR2 SYDVKM. CDR3 residues: CASSDRAVSPLHF. CDR3 coding DNA: TGTGCCAGCAGTGATAGGGCAGTCTCACCCCTCCACTTT.

V is TRBV5-5 and J is TRBJ1-1; D gene ambiguous. Germline CDR1 is SGHKS and CDR2 is YYEKEE (reference sequence). The CDR3 totals 13 residues. The germline V and J ends were trimmed by 0 bases and 9 bases, with 12 bases remaining between them. CDR3 residues: CASSLAAGSQAFF. The CDR3 DNA reads TGTGCCAGCAGCTTGGCCGCCGGGAGCCAAGCTTTCTTT.

The chain carries TRBV9 and TRBJ2-1; D is uncertain. Trimming stripped 4 bases from V and 0 bases from J, with 14 bases between. Germline V gives CDR1 SGDLS, CDR2 YYNGEE. CDR3 length: 16 amino acids. The CDR3 DNA reads TGTGCCAGCAGCCCCCGGTCCGCTAGCTCCTACAATGAGCAGTTCTTC. It specifies CASSPRSASSYNEQFF.

This chain links TRBV29-1 with TRBJ1-1; D not certain. CDR3 length: 12 residues. Trimming took off 5 bases at V and 5 bases at J, with 12 bases between the two ends. Germline assignment: CDR1 SQVTM and CDR2 ANQGSEA. CDR3 in DNA: TGCAGCGTTCAGAAAAAAGAAACTGAAGCTTTCTTT. As protein: CSVQKKETEAFF.

Only a few counts were recorded for this clonotype. This sequence joins TRBV5-1 and TRBJ1-5; TRBD1 aligns across 10 bases. This CDR3 region has 16 residues. V was clipped by 0 bases and J by 4 bases; unmatched bases: 4. The germline CDR1 and CDR2 sequences are SGHRS and YFSETQ. The CDR3 bases are TGCGCCAGCAGCTTGGGGCCGGGACAGGGGAATCAGCCCCAGCATTTT. This codes for CASSLGPGQGNQPQHF.

The V call is TRBV12-3 or TRBV12-4, the J call TRBJ2-3; possible D gene TRBD2, 5 bases. The CDR3 extends over 13 amino acids. Deletions cut 6 bases from V and 6 bases from J, with 13 bases between. The CDR3 is CASRRSGLDTQYF. The CDR3 bases are TGTGCCAGCAGGAGATCTGGACTCGATACGCAGTATTTT.

The V call is TRBV7-9, the J call TRBJ2-1, with D tentatively TRBD1 (5 bases). CDR3 length: 15 residues. V gave up 7 bases and J gave up 5 bases, with 18 bases separating them. Germline loops: CDR1 SEHNR, CDR2 FQNEAQ (reference sequence). The CDR3 region is CASTSVTAFNNEQFF. CDR3 DNA: TGTGCCAGCACCTCTGTGACAGCCTTCAACAATGAGCAGTTCTTC.

The V call is TRBV4-3, the J call TRBJ2-6; a weak D match, TRBD1 (5 bases). The length of the CDR3 is 16 residues. Trimming took 0 bases from V and 1 from J, leaving 7 bases between them. Germline loops: CDR1 LGHNA, CDR2 YSLEER. CDR3 residues: CASSQEGVSGANVLTF. CDR3 DNA sequence: TGCGCCAGCAGCCAAGAAGGGGTTTCTGGGGCCAACGTCCTGACTTTC.

V gene TRBV5-6 combines with J gene TRBJ2-1; 13 positions match TRBD2. The CDR3 consists of 16 residues. CDR1 and CDR2 from the germline V gene are SGHDT and YYEEEE. V trimming: 4 bases; J trimming: 8 bases; junction bases outside the gene matches: 9. The CDR3 sequence: CASSRTSGGAIDEQFF. In DNA, the CDR3 is TGTGCCAGCAGCCGGACTAGCGGGGGTGCCATTGATGAGCAGTTCTTC. The full variable domain, in which reference TRBV5-6 and TRBJ2-1 provide the parts outside the CDR3, is DAGVTQSPTHLIKTRGQQVTLRCSPKSGHDTVSWYQQALGQGPQFIFQYYEEEERQRGNFPDRFSGHQFPNYSSELNVNALLLGDSALYLCASSRTSGGAIDEQFFGPGTRLTVL.

This clonotype has ten or more counts. CDR3 DNA sequence: TGTGCCAGCAGCTCGGACACAGATACGCAGTATTTT. Its protein is CASSSDTDTQYF. The V and J genes are TRBV27 and TRBJ2-3; D gene ambiguous. The CDR3 sequence is 12 residues long. Germline-derived CDR1 and CDR2 are MNHEY and SMNVEV (reference sequence). Trimming pared 6 bases from V and 2 bases from J, leaving 6 bases between.

V is TRBV29-1 and J is TRBJ2-7; TRBD2 aligns across 10 bases. Unmatched junction bases numbered 8, after V lost 5 bases and J lost 4 bases. This CDR3 comprises 14 residues. The germline V gene has CDR1 SQVTM and CDR2 ANQGSEA. The CDR3: CSVQGLAGDYEQYF. CDR3 in DNA: TGCAGCGTTCAGGGGCTAGCGGGAGATTACGAGCAGTACTTC.

V is TRBV5-1 and J is TRBJ2-2; no definite D call. The CDR3 runs to 15 residues. Trimming removed 0 bases from V and 4 bases from J, with 10 bases in between. Germline V gene data show CDR1 as SGHRS and CDR2 as YFSETQ. Here the CDR3 DNA reads TGCGCCAGCAGCTTGGCCTTGATGGGCACCGGGGAGCTGTTTTTT. It translates to CASSLALMGTGELFF.

This clonotype was seen repeatedly, ten times or more. This rearrangement joins TRBV28 to TRBJ2-3; D may match TRBD1 or TRBD2 (5 bases each). The length of the CDR3 is 12 residues. V dropped 5 bases and J dropped 10 bases, with 13 bases sitting between them. From germline, CDR1 is MDHEN and CDR2 SYDVKM. DNA for the CDR3: TGTGCCAGCAGTGGGGACCCCAGGGCGCAGTATTTT. Its translation is CASSGDPRAQYF.

This clonotype was detected a few times. The chain uses TRBV5-1 and TRBJ2-7, with TRBD1 matching over 8 bases. The V gene end was trimmed by 0 bases and the J gene end by 5 bases; junction bases not matched to a gene: 7. The CDR3 has 15 amino acids. Germline CDR1 and CDR2: SGHRS and YFSETQ. CDR3 nucleotides: TGCGCCAGCAGCTTGGTGAATACAGGGGGACACGAGCAGTACTTC. It translates to CASSLVNTGGHEQYF.

This clonotype was recorded at least ten times. CDR3 region: CASSPSGRYNEQFF. DNA of the CDR3: TGCGCCAGCAGCCCTAGCGGGAGATACAATGAGCAGTTCTTC. V usage is TRBV4-1 and J usage is TRBJ2-1; 10 bases are a match to TRBD2. With 4 bases clipped from V and 4 bases from J, the junction kept 1 base outside the gene matches. The germline V gene encodes CDR1 MGHRA and CDR2 YSYEKL. This CDR3 is built from 14 residues.

The CDR3 protein is CASSAGTAGTYEQYF. The CDR3 DNA is TGTGCCAGCAGTGCTGGGACGGCCGGAACCTACGAGCAGTACTTC. This rearrangement joins TRBV2 to TRBJ2-4, with D possibly called TRBD1 or TRBD2 (5 bases each). Gene TRBJ2-7 matches the end of the DNA better, so the J call may be wrong. The CDR3 has 15 amino acids. Germline CDR1 reads SNHLY; CDR2 reads FYNNEI.

This clonotype was seen at least ten times. This chain connects TRBV27 to TRBJ2-7; D not certain. This CDR3 region has 15 residues. V lost 0 bases and J lost 2, with 11 bases in between. Germline V gene sequence: CDR1 MNHEY, CDR2 SMNVEV (reference sequence). For the CDR3, the DNA is TGTGCCAGCAGTTTATCCCCGAACCCTACCTACGAGCAGTACTTC. Its protein product is CASSLSPNPTYEQYF.

The chain links TRBV18 to TRBJ2-3; 9 positions agree with TRBD2. This CDR3 comprises 16 residues. Germline CDR1 KGHSH, CDR2 LQKENI. Unmatched junction bases numbered 10, after V lost 4 bases and J lost 5 bases. This chain's CDR3 is CASSHNRLAGEDTQYF. DNA for the CDR3: TGTGCCAGCTCACACAACCGATTAGCGGGAGAAGATACGCAGTATTTT.

The chain has TRBV20-1 and TRBJ2-7; 11 bases are shared with TRBD2. The CDR3 consists of 16 residues. CDR1 and CDR2 (germline): DFQATT, SNEGSKA (reference sequence). V lost 3 bases to trimming and J lost 4 bases; unmatched junction nucleotides: 11. The CDR3 sequence: CSARASSGGMIYEQYF. The CDR3 nucleotides are TGCAGTGCTAGGGCTTCTAGCGGGGGGATGATATACGAGCAGTACTTC.

The chain links TRBV6-5 to TRBJ2-1; 7 positions match TRBD2. The V segment lost 0 bases and the J segment 10 bases; nucleotides outside the gene matches: 9. The CDR3 has 15 residues. Germline CDR1 is MNHEY and CDR2 is SVGAGI. The CDR3 here is CASSYSIGLDDEQFF. The CDR3 region has the DNA TGTGCCAGCAGTTACTCCATCGGACTAGACGACGAGCAGTTCTTC.

The V call is TRBV20-1, the J call TRBJ2-3; D is undetermined. Trimming left V 1 base short and J 4 bases short, with 6 bases between. The CDR3 runs to 12 residues. Germline CDR1 DFQATT, CDR2 SNEGSKA (reference sequence). For the CDR3, the DNA is TGCAGTGCTAGAGGGCAGCCAGATACGCAGTATTTT. Amino acids: CSARGQPDTQYF.

This rearrangement joins TRBV4-1 to TRBJ2-5, with 8 nucleotides matching TRBD2. Matching the DNA end better, TRBJ2-7 makes the J call doubtful. Per germline, CDR1 MGHRA and CDR2 YSYEKL. This CDR3 comprises 13 residues. The CDR3: CASSSREGYEQYF. The DNA of the CDR3 is TGCGCCAGCAGCTCTCGGGAGGGATACGAGCAGTACTTC.

The genes are TRBV15 and TRBJ2-1; 7 nucleotides line up with TRBD2. This CDR3 comprises 16 residues. Per the germline V gene, CDR1 is LNHNV and CDR2 is YYDKDF (reference sequence). The V segment lost 0 bases and the J segment 7 bases; nucleotides outside the gene matches: 9. CDR3 nucleotide sequence: TGTGCCACCAGCAGAGATCCCGGGGGGAGTTGGAATGAGCAGTTCTTC. Translation gives CATSRDPGGSWNEQFF.

This chain joins TRBV7-8 and TRBJ2-3; D may be TRBD1 or TRBD2 (5 bases each). Germline CDR1 is SGHVS and CDR2 is FQNEAQ. This CDR3 has 15 amino acids. V lost 4 bases to trimming and J lost 7 bases, with 18 bases between them. The CDR3 sequence: CASSYTTSEGYTQYF. The CDR3 DNA follows: TGTGCCAGCAGCTATACTACATCCGAGGGGTATACGCAGTATTTT.

The chain couples TRBV29-1 to TRBJ2-3, with TRBD2 matching 8 bases. The CDR3 covers 14 residues. J gave up 4 bases and V 6 bases, and 9 bases lay outside the gene matches. In germline, CDR1 is SQVTM, CDR2 ANQGSEA. The CDR3 here is CSVLLAEAPDTQYF. In DNA form, the CDR3 reads TGCAGCGTCCTACTAGCGGAGGCCCCAGATACGCAGTATTTT.

This clonotype was seen a few times. J is TRBJ1-3 and V is TRBV12-3 or TRBV12-4, with a weak D call TRBD1 (6 bases). This CDR3 has 14 amino acids. Between the trimmed V and J ends, which lost 7 bases and 4 bases, there was a span of 14 bases. The CDR3: CASIKQGGGNTIYF. The CDR3 coding sequence is TGTGCCAGCATAAAACAGGGAGGCGGAAACACCATATATTTT.